This T cell receptor (beta chain) is drawn from a study of spatial heterogeneity in lung cancer. The V end was cut by 3 bases, the J end by 6 bases, with 16 bases between. The CDR3 contains 14 residues. CDR1 and CDR2 (germline): SGHRS, YFSETQ. A few counts support this clonotype. The antigen is unknown. TCRdb passed the 5' RACE reads through MiXCR, listing each CDR3 protein once. The sample yields 40,000 to 50,000 distinct CDR3 sequences, 8% to 11% seen once. General observations from the study: Expanded tumor TCRs that were ubiquitous appeared in blood more at resection than follow-up.

Time point specified: blood at routine non-recurrence follow-up after resection. The V call is TRBV5-1, the J call TRBJ2-7; unclear D gene. The sequenced sample was PBMCs, obtained at follow-up. The clonotype originates from a female donor with early-stage non-small cell lung cancer. CDR3: CASSSTPVGSEQYF. In nucleotides, the CDR3 is TGCGCCAGCAGCTCCACCCCGGTAGGGTCCGAGCAGTACTTC.